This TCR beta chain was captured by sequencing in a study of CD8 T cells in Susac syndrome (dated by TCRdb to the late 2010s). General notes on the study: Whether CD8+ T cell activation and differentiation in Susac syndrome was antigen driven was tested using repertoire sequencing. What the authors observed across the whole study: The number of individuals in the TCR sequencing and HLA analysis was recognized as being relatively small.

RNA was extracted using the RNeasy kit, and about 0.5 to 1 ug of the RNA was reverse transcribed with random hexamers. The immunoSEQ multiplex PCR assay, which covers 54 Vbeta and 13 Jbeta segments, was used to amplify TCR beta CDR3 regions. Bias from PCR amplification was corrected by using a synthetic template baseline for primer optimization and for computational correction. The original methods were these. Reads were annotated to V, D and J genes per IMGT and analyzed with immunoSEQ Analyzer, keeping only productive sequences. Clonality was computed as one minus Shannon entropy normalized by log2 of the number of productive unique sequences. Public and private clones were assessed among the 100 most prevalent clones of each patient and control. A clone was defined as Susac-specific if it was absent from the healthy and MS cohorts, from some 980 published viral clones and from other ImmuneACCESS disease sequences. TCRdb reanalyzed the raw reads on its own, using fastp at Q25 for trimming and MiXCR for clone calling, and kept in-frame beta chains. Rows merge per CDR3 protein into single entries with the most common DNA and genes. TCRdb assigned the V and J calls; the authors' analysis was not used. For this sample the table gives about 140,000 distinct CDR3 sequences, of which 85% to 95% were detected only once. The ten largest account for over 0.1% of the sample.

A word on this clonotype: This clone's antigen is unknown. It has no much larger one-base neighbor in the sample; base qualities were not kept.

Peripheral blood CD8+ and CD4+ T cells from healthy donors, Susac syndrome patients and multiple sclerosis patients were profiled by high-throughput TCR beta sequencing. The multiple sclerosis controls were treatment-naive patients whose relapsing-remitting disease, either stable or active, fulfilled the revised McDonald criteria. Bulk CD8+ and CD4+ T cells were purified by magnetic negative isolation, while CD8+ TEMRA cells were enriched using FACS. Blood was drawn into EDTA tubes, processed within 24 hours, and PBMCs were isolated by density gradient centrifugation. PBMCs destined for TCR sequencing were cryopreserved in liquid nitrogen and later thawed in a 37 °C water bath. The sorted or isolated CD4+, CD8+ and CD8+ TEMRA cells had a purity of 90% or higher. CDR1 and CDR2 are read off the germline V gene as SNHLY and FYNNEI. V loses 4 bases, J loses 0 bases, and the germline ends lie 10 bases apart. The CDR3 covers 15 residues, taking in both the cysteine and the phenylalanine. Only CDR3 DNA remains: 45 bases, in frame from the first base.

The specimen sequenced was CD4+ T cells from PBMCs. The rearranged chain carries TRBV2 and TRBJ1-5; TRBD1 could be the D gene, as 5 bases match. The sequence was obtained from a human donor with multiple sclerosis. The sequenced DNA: TGTGCCAGCAGTGTGGAGGGGCTTAGCAATCAGCCCCAGCATTTT. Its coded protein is CASSVEGLSNQPQHF.